The rows below give T cell receptor beta chains drawn from one sample of a study of blood T cell repertoires in COVID-19. Profiled with immunoSEQ multiplex PCR; TCRdb holds only in-frame clones, not every one. The table includes 200,000 to 250,000 clones, 80% to 85% detected once. Sequencing input: peripheral blood. Every receptor here comes from a woman aged 25-40 years who had recovered from COVID-19. CDR3s include the opening cysteine and the closing phenylalanine or tryptophan. D genes are given only for firm matches. Size tells how often a clone was seen (once, few, many) or the class of an expanded clone, and some rows leave it out.

J gene,V gene,clone size,D gene,CDR3 DNA,CDR3 protein
TRBJ2-5,TRBV7-9,.,.,TGTGCCAGCAGCTTAGTTTATAGGAGTTCAAGACAGACCCAGTACTTC,CASSLVYRSSRQTQYF
TRBJ2-1,TRBV5-1,.,TRBD2,TGCGCCAGCAGCTTGGCACTAGCGGGGTACAATGAGCAGTTCTTC,CASSLALAGYNEQFF
TRBJ2-5,TRBV6-5,once,.,TGTGCCAGCAGTTACCGGACTGTGGGTGACCAGTACTTC,CASSYRTVGDQYF
TRBJ1-5,TRBV28,.,.,TGTGCCAGCAGTTTCTCGGCCCACTATAGCAATCAGCCCCAGCATTTT,CASSFSAHYSNQPQHF
TRBJ1-6,TRBV7-2,few,TRBD1,TGTGCCAGCAGCTTAGTACAGGGGGGTTCACCCCTCCACTTT,CASSLVQGGSPLHF
TRBJ2-3,TRBV19,once,.,TGTGCCAGTAGTAAAGGGGCGCGGACAGATACGCAGTATTTT,CASSKGARTDTQYF
TRBJ2-1,TRBV5-1,once,.,TGCGCCAGCAGCTCTGACACCTACAATGAGCAGTTCTTC,CASSSDTYNEQFF
TRBJ2-7,TRBV12-3/TRBV12-4,.,.,TGTGCCAGCATGGGGGCGGCAGCCTACGAGCAGTACTTC,CASMGAAAYEQYF
TRBJ2-1,TRBV10-1,.,.,TGCGCCAGCAGTGAGTCGGGGGGGACAGGAAAGTTCTTC,CASSESGGTGKFF
TRBJ1-2,TRBV10-3,.,TRBD1,TGTGCCAACGGTGAGACAGGGCGTGGAGGCTACACCTTC,CANGETGRGGYTF
TRBJ2-5,TRBV18,few,TRBD1,TGTGCCAGCTCACCACTACAGGGGGTTCAAGAGACCCAGTACTTC,CASSPLQGVQETQYF
TRBJ1-4,TRBV6-1,.,.,TGTGCCAGCAGTGAAGGGGAGGGGCGGGTTTATGAAAAACTGTTTTTT,CASSEGEGRVYEKLFF
TRBJ1-1,TRBV6-5,.,.,TGTGCCAGCTCGAGGGAGGGTACTGAAGCTTTCTTT,CASSREGTEAFF
TRBJ2-3,TRBV30,.,TRBD2,TGTGCCTTGACTAGCGGGAGGACAGATACGCAGTATTTT,CALTSGRTDTQYF
TRBJ2-2,TRBV9,few,TRBD2,TGTGCCAGCAGCGTAGGTATCATTAGCGGGATCGCGAACACCGGGGAGCTGTTTTTT,CASSVGIISGIANTGELFF
TRBJ1-2,TRBV9,.,.,TGTGCCAGCGCAGAGACTAAGTATGGCTACACCTTC,CASAETKYGYTF
TRBJ2-6,TRBV4-2,.,.,TGTGCCAGCAGCCAAGATGGACACTCTGGGGCCAACGTCCTGACTTTC,CASSQDGHSGANVLTF